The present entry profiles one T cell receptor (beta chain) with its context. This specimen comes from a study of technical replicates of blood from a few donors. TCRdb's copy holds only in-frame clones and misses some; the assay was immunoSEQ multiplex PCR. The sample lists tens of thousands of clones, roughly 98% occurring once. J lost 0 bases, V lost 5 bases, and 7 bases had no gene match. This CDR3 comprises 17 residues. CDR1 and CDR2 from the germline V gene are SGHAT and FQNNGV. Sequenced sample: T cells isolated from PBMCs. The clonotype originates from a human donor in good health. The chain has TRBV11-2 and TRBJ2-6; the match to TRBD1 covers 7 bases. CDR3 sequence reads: CASSLGRGSSGANVLTF. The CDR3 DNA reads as TGTGCCAGCAGCCTGGGCAGGGGGAGCTCTGGGGCCAACGTCCTGACTTTC.